This entry lists 10 T cell receptor beta chains sequenced from one sample in a study of blood T cell repertoires in COVID-19. The repertoire was sequenced with immunoSEQ multiplex PCR; TCRdb's copy has only in-frame clones and lacks some. In the table there are approximately 280,000 clones, roughly 88% of which are singletons. Sequencing was carried out using peripheral blood. Every receptor here comes from a man younger than 35 with active or convalescent COVID-19.

J is TRBJ1-1 and V is TRBV7-9, with 11 bases that match TRBD1. Losses at the gene ends were 1 base for V and 13 bases for J; bases not matched to a gene: 2. Per germline, CDR1 SEHNR and CDR2 FQNEAQ (reference sequence). This CDR3 is 12 amino acids long. CDR3 sequence reads: CASSLGGTGGFF. The CDR3 bases are TGTGCCAGCAGCTTAGGTGGGACAGGGGGTTTCTTT.

This clone has a single count. The CDR3 is CASGLAMDITYEQYF. For the CDR3, the DNA is TGTGCTAGTGGTTTGGCCATGGACATCACCTACGAGCAGTACTTC. The chain is built from TRBV12-5 and TRBJ2-7, with D perhaps TRBD1 (5 bases). The germline gives CDR1 LGHNT, CDR2 FRNRAP. V was trimmed by 1 base and J by 2 bases, leaving 12 bases between them. The CDR3 extends over 15 amino acids.

This clone came up once. The V call is TRBV19, the J call TRBJ1-2; D gene uncertain. Trimming removed 6 bases at V and 4 bases at J, with 18 bases between. This CDR3 comprises 15 residues. Germline values: CDR1 LNHDA, CDR2 SQIVND (reference sequence). The CDR3 is CASSHTDQDFYGYTF. For the CDR3, the DNA is TGTGCCAGTAGCCATACCGATCAGGATTTCTATGGCTACACCTTC.

There are a few counts of this clone. V and J are TRBV4-2 and TRBJ1-6; the match to TRBD1 covers 8 bases. J lost 7 bases, V lost 0 bases, and 5 bases had no gene match. CDR3 length equals 16 residues. Looked up from germline, CDR1 is LGHNA and CDR2 is YNFKEQ. The CDR3 is CASSQDRGRTNSPLHF. For the CDR3, the DNA is TGTGCCAGCAGCCAAGACAGGGGGCGGACGAATTCACCCCTCCACTTT.

Comments on this clone: The same CDR3 also results from other DNA sequences found in this sample. The genes are TRBV27 and TRBJ1-5; D call uncertain. The V end lost 5 bases, the J end lost 0 bases, and 5 bases lay between the germline ends. The CDR3 has 13 amino acids. CDR1 MNHEY and CDR2 SMNVEV come from the germline V gene (reference sequence). The CDR3 DNA reads TGTGCCAGCAGTCCCTATAGCAATCAGCCCCAGCATTTT. Amino acid sequence: CASSPYSNQPQHF.

CDR3 nucleotides: TGTGCCAGCAGTGAGCGGGGGACAGCCTACAATGAGCAGTTCTTC. This gives the protein CASSERGTAYNEQFF. This rearrangement joins TRBV13 to TRBJ2-1; maybe TRBD2 (8 bases). Germline CDR1 is PRHDT and CDR2 is FYEKMQ (reference sequence). V lost 6 bases to trimming and J lost 2 bases, with 14 bases between them. This CDR3 has 15 residues. Full variable domain (missing parts from reference TRBV13 and TRBJ2-1): AAGVIQSPRHLIKEKRETATLKCYPIPRHDTVYWYQQGPGQDPQFLISFYEKMQSDKGSIPDRFSAQQFSDYHSELNMSSLELGDSALYFCASSERGTAYNEQFFGPGTRLTVL.

In the case of this clone: This CDR3 is also generated by other DNA sequences in the sample. The chain has TRBV9 and TRBJ2-3; TRBD2 matches 7 bases. The germline gives CDR1 SGDLS, CDR2 YYNGEE. There are 15 residues in the CDR3. With 0 bases clipped from V and 2 bases from J, the junction kept 3 bases outside the gene matches. This chain's CDR3 is CASSVGGGTTDTQYF. CDR3 sequence (DNA): TGTGCCAGCAGCGTAGGCGGGGGAACCACAGATACGCAGTATTTT.

This chain uses TRBV6-6 with TRBJ1-2; 10 bases align to TRBD1. V lost 5 bases and J lost 5; bases outside the gene matches: 14. The CDR3 is 17 residues long. Germline V gene sequence: CDR1 MNHNY, CDR2 SVGAGI (reference sequence). This CDR3 is CASSLLFRDRGEYGYTF. In DNA, the CDR3 is TGTGCCAGCAGTCTACTTTTCCGGGACAGGGGAGAGTATGGCTACACCTTC.

The rearrangement uses TRBV4-1 and TRBJ2-3, with 7 bases matching TRBD1. The CDR3 is 15 amino acids. The trim removed 5 bases at V and 1 base at J, leaving 6 bases unmatched. In germline, CDR1 is MGHRA, CDR2 YSYEKL. DNA for the CDR3: TGCGCCAGCAGCGCAACAGGGGTCGGCACAGATACGCAGTATTTT. As protein: CASSATGVGTDTQYF.

The chain has TRBV27 and TRBJ2-5; tentative D call: TRBD2 (6 bases). The CDR3 length is 13 residues. Between the trimmed V and J ends, which lost 4 bases and 7 bases, there was a span of 13 bases. Germline CDR1 and CDR2: MNHEY and SMNVEV (reference sequence). CDR3 in amino acids: CASSYLGGSTQYF. The DNA for the CDR3 is TGTGCCAGCAGTTACCTGGGAGGTTCGACCCAGTACTTC.